A single sample gave rise to the 30 T cell receptor beta chains below, sequenced in a study of blood T cell repertoires in COVID-19. The protocol was immunoSEQ multiplex PCR, while the TCRdb copy is restricted to in-frame clones and leaves out a portion. The sample shows some 83,000 clones, approximately 89% of them seen only once. The sample was peripheral blood. The receptors originated from a man aged 60 to 75 with acute or convalescent COVID-19.

This rearrangement joins TRBV2 to TRBJ2-7; perhaps TRBD1 as D (6 bases). The CDR3 has 13 amino acids. Per the germline V gene, CDR1 is SNHLY and CDR2 is FYNNEI. V lost 7 bases to trimming and J lost 3 bases, with 13 bases between them. In DNA form, the CDR3 reads TGTGCCAGCACGTCCCTGGACAGCTACGAGCAGTACTTC. Residues: CASTSLDSYEQYF.

This clone was counted once. This chain links TRBV5-4 with TRBJ2-7; a weak D match, TRBD2 (5 bases). CDR1 is SGHNT, CDR2 YYREEE, per germline (reference sequence). With 1 base removed from V and 2 bases from J, the gap between germline ends came to 10 bases. CDR3 length: 14 residues. CDR3 nucleotides: TGTGCCAGCAGCTTGAACGGGGTTCCCTACGAGCAGTACTTC. It codes for CASSLNGVPYEQYF.

The genes are TRBV6-4 and TRBJ1-3, with a tentative D call TRBD1 (5 bases). The CDR3 contains 13 residues. In germline, CDR1 is MRHNA, CDR2 SNTAGT. Trimming took 3 bases from V and 9 from J, leaving 12 bases between them. CDR3 sequence reads: CASSEGPGTTIYF. The DNA for the CDR3 is TGTGCCAGCAGTGAGGGGCCAGGCACCACCATATATTTT.

This chain joins TRBV11-3 and TRBJ2-1; 8 bases agree with TRBD2. V was clipped by 5 bases and J by 10 bases; unmatched bases: 16. The germline CDR1 and CDR2 sequences are SGHNT and YENEEA. The CDR3 sequence is 16 residues long. The CDR3 DNA reads as TGTGCCAGCAGCCACAGCGGGAGAACAGGTTCAAGGGAGCAGTTCTTC. Its protein is CASSHSGRTGSREQFF.

The chain uses TRBV5-1 and TRBJ2-3, with 15 bases fitting TRBD2. Germline CDR1 and CDR2: SGHRS and YFSETQ. The ends lost 4 bases at V and 4 bases at J; junction bases unmatched: 7. CDR3 length equals 17 residues. The DNA of the CDR3 is TGCGCCAGCAGCCCAGGACTAGCGGGGGGGCCCTCAGATACGCAGTATTTT. Translation gives CASSPGLAGGPSDTQYF.

The gene calls are TRBV27 and TRBJ2-6; D is undetermined. Germline assignment: CDR1 MNHEY and CDR2 SMNVEV (reference sequence). V was clipped by 4 bases and J by 1 base, with 8 bases between them. The length of the CDR3 is 15 residues. The CDR3 sequence is CASSSTVSGANVLTF. For the CDR3, the DNA is TGTGCCAGCAGTTCCACGGTGTCTGGGGCCAACGTCCTGACTTTC.

The chain joins TRBV21-1 to TRBJ1-2; the table calls TRBD1, which could not be checked here. TRBV21-1 is a known pseudogene. This CDR3 spans 17 amino acids. CDR3 in DNA: TGTGCCAGCAGCAATGCAGGGGCCGCCCCCACTAACTATGGCTACACCTTC. This sequence encodes CASSNAGAAPTNYGYTF.

This chain joins TRBV2 and TRBJ2-7, with a possible D match to TRBD2 (5 bases). The CDR3 spans 12 residues. Germline values: CDR1 SNHLY, CDR2 FYNNEI. V was cut by 10 bases and J by 3 bases, with 13 bases left in between. CDR3 sequence (DNA): TGTGCCATACTAGACGCGGACTACGAGCAGTACTTC. The encoded protein is CAILDADYEQYF.

DNA for the CDR3: TGTGCCAGCAGTTTTTTTGAGGGGCCCCAGCATTTT. It specifies CASSFFEGPQHF. The rearrangement links TRBV27 to TRBJ1-5; no reliable D call. Germline-derived CDR1 and CDR2 are MNHEY and SMNVEV (reference sequence). Trimming shortened V by 3 bases and J by 9 bases, and 9 bases separated the two germline ends. The CDR3 has 12 amino acids.

The chain has TRBV10-1 and TRBJ2-7; D is unresolved. V shed 3 bases and J shed 2 bases, with 8 bases lying between them. Germline lookup yields CDR1 WNHNN and CDR2 SYGVQD (reference sequence). This CDR3 is built from 13 residues. As DNA, the CDR3 is TGCGCCAGCAGTGATTCCCCTACCTACGAGCAGTACTTC. Its protein product is CASSDSPTYEQYF.

The chain recombines TRBV7-7 with TRBJ2-5, with a tentative D call TRBD1 (6 bases). V shed 5 bases and J shed 0 bases, with 22 bases lying between them. This CDR3 is 18 amino acids long. Germline loops: CDR1 SSHAT, CDR2 FNYEAQ (reference sequence). In DNA, the CDR3 is TGTGCCAGCAGCCCAAGGGACAACGACACTTGGTACCAAGAGACCCAGTACTTC. Protein: CASSPRDNDTWYQETQYF.

The chain links TRBV19 to TRBJ2-7, with TRBD1 identical over 7 bases. The CDR3 length is 14 residues. With 4 bases clipped from V and 2 bases from J, the junction kept 5 bases outside the gene matches. Germline V gene data show CDR1 as LNHDA and CDR2 as SQIVND (reference sequence). CDR3 in amino acids: CASSSRQGAYEQYF. In DNA, the CDR3 is TGTGCCAGTAGTAGTCGGCAGGGGGCCTACGAGCAGTACTTC.

The V gene is TRBV7-9, the J gene TRBJ2-7, with 7 nucleotides matching TRBD1. V was clipped by 5 bases and J by 1 base; unmatched bases: 5. The CDR3 has 14 residues. CDR1 and CDR2 (germline): SEHNR, FQNEAQ (reference sequence). The CDR3 loop is CASSPADRSYEQYF. CDR3 in DNA: TGTGCCAGCAGCCCCGCGGACAGGTCCTACGAGCAGTACTTC.

The gene calls are TRBV10-1 and TRBJ2-1, with D possibly TRBD1 on 5 matching bases. The CDR3 is 14 residues long. Deletions cut 4 bases from V and 1 base from J, with 8 bases between. Germline V gives CDR1 WNHNN, CDR2 SYGVQD (reference sequence). The CDR3 DNA reads TGCGCCAGCAGTGGGGCAGGGTCCTACAATGAGCAGTTCTTC. Its translation: CASSGAGSYNEQFF.

This clone was recorded once. CDR3 nucleotides: TGCGCCAGCAGCCAAGAGGGGCAGGGACTCCACGAGCAGTACTTC. It specifies CASSQEGQGLHEQYF. V usage is TRBV4-1 and J usage is TRBJ2-7; a possible D gene is TRBD2 (6 bases). The V and J ends lost 0 bases and 5 bases respectively, with 14 bases between them. Germline lookup yields CDR1 MGHRA and CDR2 YSYEKL. The CDR3 is 15 residues long.

The rearrangement links TRBV5-6 to TRBJ1-2; D gene unclear. Germline V gene data show CDR1 as SGHDT and CDR2 as YYEEEE. V was clipped by 5 bases and J by 3 bases, with 11 bases between them. CDR3 length: 13 amino acids. CDR3 region: CASSRGIYYGYTF. The CDR3 region has the DNA TGTGCCAGCAGTCGAGGGATTTACTATGGCTACACCTTC.

J is TRBJ2-4 and V is TRBV6-5; D is perhaps TRBD2 (5 bases). This CDR3 contains 14 residues. Germline loops: CDR1 MNHEY, CDR2 SVGAGI. Trimming left V 7 bases short and J 6 bases short, with 16 bases between. The DNA for the CDR3 is TGTGCCAGCATTCCTCGGCGGGTTGGAAACATTCAGTACTTC. As protein: CASIPRRVGNIQYF.

This chain links TRBV3-1 (or the pseudogene TRBV3-2) with TRBJ2-1; 8 bases agree with TRBD2. Germline values: CDR1 LGHDT, CDR2 YNNKEL (reference sequence). The CDR3 is 17 residues long. After removal of 4 bases from V and 2 bases from J, the junction contained 10 bases not matched to a gene. The chain's CDR3 is CASSRSVFGGAYNEQFF. The CDR3, as DNA: TGTGCCAGCAGCCGGTCTGTGTTCGGGGGGGCCTACAATGAGCAGTTCTTC.

This rearrangement joins TRBV5-4 to TRBJ1-2; D is uncertain. From germline, CDR1 is SGHNT and CDR2 YYREEE (reference sequence). This CDR3 has 15 amino acids. The ends were cut back, 5 bases at V and 5 bases at J, with 19 bases in the middle. The CDR3 is CASRHVTRSPYGYTF. CDR3 DNA: TGTGCCAGCAGGCACGTGACGAGGTCCCCGTATGGCTACACCTTC.

This chain joins TRBV19 and TRBJ2-6; D remains ambiguous. V lost 5 bases and J 0 bases, leaving 8 bases between the germline ends. The CDR3 spans 15 residues. Germline V lookup: CDR1 LNHDA, CDR2 SQIVND (reference sequence). CDR3 coding DNA: TGTGCCAGTAGTGCAGGTACCTCTGGGGCCAACGTCCTGACTTTC. This gives the protein CASSAGTSGANVLTF. The full variable domain, with the rest looked up from reference TRBV19 and TRBJ2-6, is DGGITQSPKYLFRKEGQNVTLSCEQNLNHDAMYWYRQDPGQGLRLIYYSQIVNDFQKGDIAEGYSVSREKKESFPLTVTSAQKNPTAFYLCASSAGTSGANVLTFGAGSRLTVL.

The CDR3 sequence: CASRGPGQGTDTQYF. As DNA, the CDR3 is TGTGCCAGCAGGGGGCCGGGACAGGGCACAGATACGCAGTATTTT. The chain combines TRBV7-8 with TRBJ2-3, with 8 bases identical to TRBD1. The CDR3 has 15 residues. V lost 6 bases to trimming and J lost 1 base; unmatched junction nucleotides: 6. CDR1 and CDR2 (germline): SGHVS, FQNEAQ.

The chain couples TRBV12-3 or TRBV12-4 to TRBJ1-1; D not resolved. Deletions cut 2 bases from V and 4 bases from J, with 5 bases between. The CDR3 has 12 amino acids. The CDR3 here is CASSLSSTEAFF. CDR3 DNA sequence: TGTGCCAGCAGTTTATCCTCCACTGAAGCTTTCTTT.

The rearrangement links TRBV5-1 to TRBJ2-5; D not resolved. This CDR3 comprises 13 residues. CDR1 SGHRS and CDR2 YFSETQ come from the germline V gene. V dropped 5 bases and J dropped 3 bases, with 11 bases sitting between them. The CDR3 bases are TGCGCCAGCAGTCTCCCCTCCGAAGAGACCCAGTACTTC. It translates to CASSLPSEETQYF.

The rearrangement links TRBV4-1 to TRBJ2-7, with 10 bases fitting TRBD2. V dropped 4 bases and J dropped 2; count of bases not matched to a gene: 8. CDR1 is MGHRA and CDR2 is YSYEKL in the germline V gene. This CDR3 is 16 amino acids long. The CDR3 region has the DNA TGCGCCAGCAGCCTCACCGGGACTAGCGTAACCTACGAGCAGTACTTC. This gives the protein CASSLTGTSVTYEQYF.

The chain employs TRBV12-5 and TRBJ1-2, with D possibly matching TRBD1 (5 bases). The V gene's germline CDR1 is LGHNT and CDR2 FRNRAP. V was clipped by 6 bases and J by 6 bases, with 17 bases between them. The CDR3 length is 14 residues. The CDR3 sequence is CASGESGTENGYTF. CDR3 DNA: TGTGCTAGTGGAGAGAGCGGGACGGAAAATGGCTACACCTTC.

This chain uses TRBV19 with TRBJ1-4; 7 bases line up with TRBD1. This CDR3 region has 15 residues. The germline V gene has CDR1 LNHDA and CDR2 SQIVND (reference sequence). The trim removed 5 bases at V and 6 bases at J, leaving 9 bases unmatched. The CDR3 nucleotides are TGTGCCAGTAGTGGAGACAGGGTGAGAGATGAAAAACTGTTTTTT. Residues: CASSGDRVRDEKLFF.

The genes are TRBV27 and TRBJ1-5, with TRBD1 identical over 12 bases. The CDR3 has 16 amino acids. Germline-derived CDR1 and CDR2 are MNHEY and SMNVEV (reference sequence). The ends lost 4 bases at V and 6 bases at J; junction bases unmatched: 7. The DNA for the CDR3 is TGTGCCAGCAGTTCCACCGGGACAGGGGGCCGTCAGCCCCAGCATTTT. This gives the protein CASSSTGTGGRQPQHF.

The chain has TRBV14 and TRBJ1-2, with D maybe TRBD1 (5 bases). Trimming took off 1 base at V and 4 bases at J, with 10 bases between the two ends. CDR3 length: 14 amino acids. Germline lookup yields CDR1 SGHDN and CDR2 FVKESK. The CDR3 DNA reads TGTGCCAGCAGCCAAGGGAGACAGTTCTATGGCTACACCTTC. The encoded protein is CASSQGRQFYGYTF.

J is TRBJ2-5 and V is TRBV6-5, with 8 bases lining up with TRBD2. From germline, CDR1 is MNHEY and CDR2 SVGAGI. This CDR3 is built from 14 residues. After removal of 7 bases from V and 4 bases from J, the junction contained 8 bases not matched to a gene. This CDR3 reads CASTDGLAGETQYF. CDR3 nucleotide sequence: TGTGCCAGCACCGACGGACTAGCCGGAGAGACCCAGTACTTC.

V and J are TRBV18 and TRBJ1-2; 11 nucleotides match TRBD1. CDR1 KGHSH and CDR2 LQKENI come from the germline V gene. Losses at the gene ends were 6 bases for V and 5 bases for J; bases not matched to a gene: 2. The CDR3 length is 13 residues. The CDR3, as DNA: TGTGCCAGCTCCGGACAGGGGGCGTATGGCTACACCTTC. Its translation is CASSGQGAYGYTF.